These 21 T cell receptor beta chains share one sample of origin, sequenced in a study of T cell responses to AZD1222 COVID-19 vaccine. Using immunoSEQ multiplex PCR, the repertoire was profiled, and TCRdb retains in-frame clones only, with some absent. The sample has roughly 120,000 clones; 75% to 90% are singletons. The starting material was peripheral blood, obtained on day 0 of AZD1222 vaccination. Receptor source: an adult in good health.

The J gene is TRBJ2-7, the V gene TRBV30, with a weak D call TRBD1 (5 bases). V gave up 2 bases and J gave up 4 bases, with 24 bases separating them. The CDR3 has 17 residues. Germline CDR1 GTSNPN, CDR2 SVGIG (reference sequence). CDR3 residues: CAWSRRAQAGRGYEQYF. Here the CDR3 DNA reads TGTGCCTGGAGTCGTAGAGCACAGGCTGGACGTGGGTACGAGCAGTACTTC.

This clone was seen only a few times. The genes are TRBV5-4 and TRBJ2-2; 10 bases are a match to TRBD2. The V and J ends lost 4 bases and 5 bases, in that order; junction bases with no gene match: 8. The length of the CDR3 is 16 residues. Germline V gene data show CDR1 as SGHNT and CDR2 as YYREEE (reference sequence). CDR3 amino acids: CASSLRLAGSTGELFF. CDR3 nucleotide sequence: TGTGCCAGCAGCCTAAGACTAGCGGGCTCGACCGGGGAGCTGTTTTTT.

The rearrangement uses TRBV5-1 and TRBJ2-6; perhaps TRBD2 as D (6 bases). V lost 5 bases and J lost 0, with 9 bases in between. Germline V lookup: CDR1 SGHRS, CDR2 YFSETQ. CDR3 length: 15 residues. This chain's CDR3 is CASSWGGSGANVLTF. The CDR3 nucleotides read TGCGCCAGCAGTTGGGGAGGCTCTGGGGCCAACGTCCTGACTTTC.

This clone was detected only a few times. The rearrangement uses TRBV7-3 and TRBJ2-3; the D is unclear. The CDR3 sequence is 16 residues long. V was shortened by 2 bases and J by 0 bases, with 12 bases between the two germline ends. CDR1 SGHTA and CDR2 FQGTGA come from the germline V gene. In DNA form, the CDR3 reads TGTGCCAGCAGCTTATTCGGCGGAACTAGCACAGATACGCAGTATTTT. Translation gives CASSLFGGTSTDTQYF. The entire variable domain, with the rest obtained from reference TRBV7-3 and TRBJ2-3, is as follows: GAGVSQTPSNKVTEKGKYVELRCDPISGHTALYWYRQSLGQGPEFLIYFQGTGAADDSGLPNDRFFAVRPEGSVSTLKIQRTERGDSAVYLCASSLFGGTSTDTQYFGPGTRLTVL.

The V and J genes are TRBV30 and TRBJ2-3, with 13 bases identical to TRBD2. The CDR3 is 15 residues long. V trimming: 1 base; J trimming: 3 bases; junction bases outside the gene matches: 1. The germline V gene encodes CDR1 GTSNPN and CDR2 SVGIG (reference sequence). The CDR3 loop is CAWSGGLAGTDTQYF. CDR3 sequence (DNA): TGTGCCTGGAGTGGGGGACTAGCGGGGACAGATACGCAGTATTTT.

CDR3 sequence reads: CASSIIGDIYGYTF. For the CDR3, the DNA is TGTGCCAGTAGTATCATAGGGGATATCTATGGCTACACCTTC. This chain joins TRBV19 and TRBJ1-2; tentatively, D is TRBD1 (5 bases). Germline V CDR1 and CDR2: LNHDA, SQIVND (reference sequence). The CDR3 contains 14 residues. The V end was cut by 3 bases, the J end by 4 bases, with 12 bases between. Looking up the rest from reference TRBV19 and TRBJ1-2 gives the full variable domain: DGGITQSPKYLFRKEGQNVTLSCEQNLNHDAMYWYRQDPGQGLRLIYYSQIVNDFQKGDIAEGYSVSREKKESFPLTVTSAQKNPTAFYLCASSIIGDIYGYTFGSGTRLTVV.

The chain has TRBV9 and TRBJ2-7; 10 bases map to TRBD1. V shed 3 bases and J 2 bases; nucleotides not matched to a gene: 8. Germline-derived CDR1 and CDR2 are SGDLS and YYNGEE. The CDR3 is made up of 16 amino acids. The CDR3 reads CASSGRTGGSPYEQYF. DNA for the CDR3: TGTGCCAGCAGCGGCCGGACAGGGGGATCACCCTACGAGCAGTACTTC.

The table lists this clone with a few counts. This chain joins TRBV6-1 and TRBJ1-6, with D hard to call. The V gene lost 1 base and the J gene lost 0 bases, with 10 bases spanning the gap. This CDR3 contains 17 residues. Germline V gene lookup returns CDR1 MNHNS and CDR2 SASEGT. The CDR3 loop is CASSEGGWGSYNSPLHF. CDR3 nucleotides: TGTGCCAGCAGTGAAGGTGGCTGGGGCTCCTATAATTCACCCCTCCACTTT.

In DNA, the CDR3 is TGTGCCAGCAGTTTAAAATATGGTACTGGGTACGAGCAGTACTTC. Encoded protein: CASSLKYGTGYEQYF. The chain combines TRBV28 with TRBJ2-7; D is unresolved. Trimming shortened V by 2 bases and J by 4 bases, and 15 bases separated the two germline ends. The germline V gene encodes CDR1 MDHEN and CDR2 SYDVKM. The CDR3 consists of 15 residues.

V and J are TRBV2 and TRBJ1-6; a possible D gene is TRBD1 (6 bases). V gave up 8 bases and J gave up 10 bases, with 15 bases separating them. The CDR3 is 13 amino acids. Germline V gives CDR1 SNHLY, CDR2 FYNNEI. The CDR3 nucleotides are TGTGCCAGCGGAACAGGGTCGGGGTCACCCCTCCACTTT. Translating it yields CASGTGSGSPLHF. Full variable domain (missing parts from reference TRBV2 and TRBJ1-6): EPEVTQTPSHQVTQMGQEVILRCVPISNHLYFYWYRQILGQKVEFLVSFYNNEISEKSEIFDDQFSVERPDGSNFTLKIRSTKLEDSAMYFCASGTGSGSPLHFGNGTRLTVT.

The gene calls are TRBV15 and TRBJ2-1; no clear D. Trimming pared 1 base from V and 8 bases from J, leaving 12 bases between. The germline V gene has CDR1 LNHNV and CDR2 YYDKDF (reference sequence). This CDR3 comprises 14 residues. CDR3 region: CATSRVGGIDEQFF. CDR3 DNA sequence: TGTGCCACCAGCAGAGTCGGTGGGATCGATGAGCAGTTCTTC.

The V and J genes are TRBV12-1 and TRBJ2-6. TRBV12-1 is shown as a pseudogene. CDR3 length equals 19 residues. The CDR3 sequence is CASSLPGRSELAGANVLTF. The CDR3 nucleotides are TGTGCCAGCAGCCTACCGGGCCGTTCAGAATTGGCTGGGGCCAACGTCCTGACTTTC.

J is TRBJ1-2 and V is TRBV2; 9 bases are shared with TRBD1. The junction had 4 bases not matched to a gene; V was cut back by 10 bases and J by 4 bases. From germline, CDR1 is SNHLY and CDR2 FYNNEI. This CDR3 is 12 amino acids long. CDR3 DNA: TGTGCCACTAGGGGACAGGGCTATGGCTACACCTTC. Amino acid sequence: CATRGQGYGYTF.

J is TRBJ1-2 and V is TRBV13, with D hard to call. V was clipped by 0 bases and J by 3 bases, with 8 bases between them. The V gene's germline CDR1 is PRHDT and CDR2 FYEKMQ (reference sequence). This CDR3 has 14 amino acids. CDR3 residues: CASSLGTGDYGYTF. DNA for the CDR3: TGTGCCAGCAGCTTAGGGACGGGTGACTATGGCTACACCTTC.

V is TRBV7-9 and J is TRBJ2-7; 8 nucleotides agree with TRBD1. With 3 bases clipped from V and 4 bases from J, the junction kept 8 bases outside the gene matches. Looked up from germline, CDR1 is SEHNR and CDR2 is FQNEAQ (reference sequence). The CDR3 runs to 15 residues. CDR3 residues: CASSLSGQVFYEQYF. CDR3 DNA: TGTGCCAGCAGCTTGTCGGGACAGGTATTTTACGAGCAGTACTTC.

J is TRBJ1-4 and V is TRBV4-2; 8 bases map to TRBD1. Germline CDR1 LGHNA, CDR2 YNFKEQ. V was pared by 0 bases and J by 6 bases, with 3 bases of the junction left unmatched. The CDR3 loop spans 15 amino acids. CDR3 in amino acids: CASSQEGQGHEKLFF. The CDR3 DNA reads TGTGCCAGCAGCCAAGAAGGACAGGGTCATGAAAAACTGTTTTTT.

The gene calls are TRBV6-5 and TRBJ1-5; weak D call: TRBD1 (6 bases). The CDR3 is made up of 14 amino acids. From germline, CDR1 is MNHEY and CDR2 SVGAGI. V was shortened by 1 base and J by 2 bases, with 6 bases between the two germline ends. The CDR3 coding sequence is TGTGCCAGCAGTTACTACAGGGGCAATCAGCCCCAGCATTTT. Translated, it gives CASSYYRGNQPQHF.

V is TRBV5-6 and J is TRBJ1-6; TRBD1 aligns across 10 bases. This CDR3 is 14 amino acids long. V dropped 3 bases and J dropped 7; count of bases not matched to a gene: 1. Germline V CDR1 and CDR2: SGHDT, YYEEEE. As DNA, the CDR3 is TGTGCCAGCAGCTGGGACAGGGGCAATTCACCCCTCCACTTT. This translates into CASSWDRGNSPLHF.

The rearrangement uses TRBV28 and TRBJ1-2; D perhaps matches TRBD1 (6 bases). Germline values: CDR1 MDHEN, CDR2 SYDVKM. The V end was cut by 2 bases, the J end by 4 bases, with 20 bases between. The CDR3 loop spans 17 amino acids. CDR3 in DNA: TGTGCCAGCAGTTTAGGGTTTGGGGGGCAAATGGGCTATGGCTACACCTTC. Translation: CASSLGFGGQMGYGYTF.

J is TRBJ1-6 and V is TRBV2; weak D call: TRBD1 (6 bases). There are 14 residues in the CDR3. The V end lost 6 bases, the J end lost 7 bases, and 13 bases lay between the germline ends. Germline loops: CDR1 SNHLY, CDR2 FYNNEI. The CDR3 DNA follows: TGTGCCAGCAGGCCGGGACAAATAAATTCACCCCTCCACTTT. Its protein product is CASRPGQINSPLHF.

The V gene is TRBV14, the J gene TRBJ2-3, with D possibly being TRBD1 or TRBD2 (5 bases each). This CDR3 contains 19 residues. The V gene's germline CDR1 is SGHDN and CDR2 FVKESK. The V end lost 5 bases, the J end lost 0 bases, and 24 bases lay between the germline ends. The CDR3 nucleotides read TGTGCCAGCAGCGCCCGAGTACTTTCCCGAGGGGATAGCACAGATACGCAGTATTTT. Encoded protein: CASSARVLSRGDSTDTQYF.